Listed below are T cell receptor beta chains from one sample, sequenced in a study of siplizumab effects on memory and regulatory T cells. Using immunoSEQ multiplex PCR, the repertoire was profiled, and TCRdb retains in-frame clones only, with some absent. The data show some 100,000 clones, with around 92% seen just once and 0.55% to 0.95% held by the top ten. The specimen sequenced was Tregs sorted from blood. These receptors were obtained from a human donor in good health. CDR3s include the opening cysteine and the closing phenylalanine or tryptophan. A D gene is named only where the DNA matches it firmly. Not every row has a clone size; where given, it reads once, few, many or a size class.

DNA: TGCGCCAGCTCGCTAGCGGGAGCCGGCGATGAGCAGTTCTTC
CDR3: CASSLAGAGDEQFF
size: .
V: TRBV5-1
J: TRBJ2-1
D: TRBD2

DNA: TGCGCCAGCAGCCAACAAAGGACAGGGACCTATGGCTACACCTTC
CDR3: CASSQQRTGTYGYTF
size: .
V: TRBV4-1
J: TRBJ1-2
D: TRBD1

DNA: TGTGCCAGTACCCCAGGGTTTACGTCTGGGGCCAACGTCCTGACTTTC
CDR3: CASTPGFTSGANVLTF
size: .
V: TRBV19
J: TRBJ2-6
D: .

DNA: TGTGCCAGCAGCTTTTCGGGACTAGCGGGACTAGAGACCCAGTACTTC
CDR3: CASSFSGLAGLETQYF
size: .
V: TRBV7-9
J: TRBJ2-5
D: TRBD2

DNA: TGTGCCAGCAGAGACTCCGGGACTACCGCTTACACCTTC
CDR3: CASRDSGTTAYTF
size: .
V: TRBV2
J: TRBJ1-2
D: .

DNA: TGTGCCAGCAGAGCGGACAGGGGGCTTTACGAGCAGTACTTC
CDR3: CASRADRGLYEQYF
size: .
V: TRBV6-5
J: TRBJ2-7
D: TRBD1

DNA: TGCGCCAGCAGCTTGGGCCAGGGGGCATACGAGCAGTACTTC
CDR3: CASSLGQGAYEQYF
size: .
V: TRBV5-1
J: TRBJ2-7
D: TRBD1

DNA: TGTGCCAGCCGACCTACAGGGAGCAATCAGCCCCAGCATTTT
CDR3: CASRPTGSNQPQHF
size: .
V: TRBV6-6
J: TRBJ1-5
D: .

DNA: TGTGCCAGCAGCTTTTCTAACTATGGCTACACCTTC
CDR3: CASSFSNYGYTF
size: .
V: TRBV5-6
J: TRBJ1-2
D: .

DNA: TGTGCCAGCAGCTTCAGGGGTTCCACAGATACGCAGTATTTT
CDR3: CASSFRGSTDTQYF
size: .
V: TRBV7-2
J: TRBJ2-3
D: .

DNA: TGCAGTGCTACGGAGTACAATGAGCAGTTCTTC
CDR3: CSATEYNEQFF
size: .
V: TRBV20-1
J: TRBJ2-1
D: .

DNA: TGTGCCAGCAGTCGACAGGGGGCCAGGACCCAGTACTTC
CDR3: CASSRQGARTQYF
size: .
V: TRBV28
J: TRBJ2-5
D: TRBD1

DNA: TGTGCCATCAGGAAACAGGGGGTCTCTGGAAACACCATATATTTT
CDR3: CAIRKQGVSGNTIYF
size: .
V: TRBV10-3
J: TRBJ1-3
D: TRBD1

DNA: TGTGCCAGCAGTTCTAACAGGAATTCACCCCTCCACTTT
CDR3: CASSSNRNSPLHF
size: .
V: TRBV11-3
J: TRBJ1-6
D: .

DNA: TGTGCCAGCAGCTTAGACAGGGCGGCGGGAGCTTTCTTT
CDR3: CASSLDRAAGAFF
size: .
V: TRBV11-2
J: TRBJ1-1
D: .

DNA: TGTGCCAGCAGCGTAGCCCACGGTGCCGCAGATACGCAGTATTTT
CDR3: CASSVAHGAADTQYF
size: .
V: TRBV9
J: TRBJ2-3
D: .

DNA: TGTGCCAGCAGTGACTTAAGGCAGGGGCTAAACACGGGTGGCTACACCTTC
CDR3: CASSDLRQGLNTGGYTF
size: .
V: TRBV6-1
J: TRBJ1-2
D: .

DNA: TGTGCCAGCAGCTTATACGGCTCTGGGGACGAGCAGTACTTC
CDR3: CASSLYGSGDEQYF
size: once
V: TRBV7-9
J: TRBJ2-7
D: .

DNA: TGTGCCAGCAGCTTATATAGCGGAGAGGGTGCGGTCTTC
CDR3: CASSLYSGEGAVF
size: .
V: TRBV11-2
J: TRBJ2-1
D: .

DNA: TGCGCCAGCAGCTTGACGGGACTAGCGACAGCTGGGGATACGCAGTATTTT
CDR3: CASSLTGLATAGDTQYF
size: .
V: TRBV5-1
J: TRBJ2-3
D: TRBD2

DNA: TGTGCCAGGCGGGCAGCCGCCTACGAGCAGTACTTC
CDR3: CARRAAAYEQYF
size: few
V: TRBV21-1
J: TRBJ2-7
D: .

DNA: TGTGCCAGCAGTCGTTCCGGGACTAGCGGGAGGGGAACCGGGGAGCTGTTTTTT
CDR3: CASSRSGTSGRGTGELFF
size: .
V: TRBV27
J: TRBJ2-2
D: TRBD2

DNA: TGTGCCAGCAGTTTATGGTATGGACAGGGCTCTGGAAACACCATATATTTT
CDR3: CASSLWYGQGSGNTIYF
size: .
V: TRBV28
J: TRBJ1-3
D: TRBD1

DNA: TGTGCCAGCAGCGTAGGGAGCGGGATGGGTTACAATGAGCAGTTCTTC
CDR3: CASSVGSGMGYNEQFF
size: .
V: TRBV9
J: TRBJ2-1
D: TRBD2

DNA: TGTGCCAGCAGCTCCGGGACAGGGGAGAACACTGAAGCTTTCTTT
CDR3: CASSSGTGENTEAFF
size: .
V: TRBV7-8
J: TRBJ1-1
D: TRBD1

DNA: TGTGCCAGCAGCATCGGGACAGGGTTCCAAGAGACCCAGTACTTC
CDR3: CASSIGTGFQETQYF
size: .
V: TRBV11-1
J: TRBJ2-5
D: TRBD1

DNA: TGTGCCAGCACCCAAGGGGGGGATACGCAGTATTTT
CDR3: CASTQGGDTQYF
size: .
V: TRBV6-1
J: TRBJ2-3
D: .

DNA: TGTGCCAGCAGTTACTCGAGGGGTGACACTGAAGCTTTCTTT
CDR3: CASSYSRGDTEAFF
size: once
V: TRBV6-5
J: TRBJ1-1
D: .

DNA: TGTGCCAGCAGCCTAATGGGAGGAAGAGAAAAACTGTTTTTT
CDR3: CASSLMGGREKLFF
size: .
V: TRBV11-2
J: TRBJ1-4
D: .

DNA: TGTGCCAGCAGCCCTACTTTCGGTGGAAGTGGCAATCAGCCCCAGCATTTT
CDR3: CASSPTFGGSGNQPQHF
size: .
V: TRBV7-2
J: TRBJ1-5
D: .

DNA: TGTGCCAGCAGCTTTGGAGGGGACGCTGAAGCTTTCTTT
CDR3: CASSFGGDAEAFF
size: once
V: TRBV7-9
J: TRBJ1-1
D: .

DNA: TGTGCCTGGAGGGACAGGGCAGAAAGAGGCTACACCTTC
CDR3: CAWRDRAERGYTF
size: .
V: TRBV30
J: TRBJ1-2
D: TRBD1

DNA: TGTGCCAGCTCGACGGGACTAGCGGGGGAGCAGTACTTC
CDR3: CASSTGLAGEQYF
size: once
V: TRBV19
J: TRBJ2-7
D: TRBD2

DNA: TGTGCCAGCAGCTTAGGTCGCTACGAGCAGTACTTC
CDR3: CASSLGRYEQYF
size: .
V: TRBV7-8
J: TRBJ2-7
D: .

DNA: TGTGCCAGCAGCTTAATGGGGGGGCTCTACGAGCAGTACTTC
CDR3: CASSLMGGLYEQYF
size: .
V: TRBV5-5
J: TRBJ2-7
D: .

DNA: TGTGCCAGCAGCCTAGGACAGGGAACAACTAATGAAAAACTGTTTTTT
CDR3: CASSLGQGTTNEKLFF
size: .
V: TRBV7-9
J: TRBJ1-4
D: TRBD1

DNA: TGTGCCAGCAGTCAAAGGAACACCGGGGAGCTGTTTTTT
CDR3: CASSQRNTGELFF
size: .
V: TRBV11-2
J: TRBJ2-2
D: .

DNA: TGTGCCTGGAGTCGTTACATGGGAGGGCCCTTCCAAGAGACCCAGTACTTC
CDR3: CAWSRYMGGPFQETQYF
size: .
V: TRBV30
J: TRBJ2-5
D: TRBD2

DNA: TGTGCCAGCAGCCAAGGCGCAGGTCAGGTCGGGGATACGCAGTATTTT
CDR3: CASSQGAGQVGDTQYF
size: .
V: TRBV4-2
J: TRBJ2-3
D: .

DNA: TGTGCCAGCAGCCCCTCGGGGGAGCAGTACTTC
CDR3: CASSPSGEQYF
size: .
V: TRBV9
J: TRBJ2-7
D: .

DNA: TGTGCCAGCTTGCTGGACGCGTACACTGAAGCTTTCTTT
CDR3: CASLLDAYTEAFF
size: .
V: TRBV18
J: TRBJ1-1
D: .

DNA: TGCGCCAGCAGTCCAAGCGGGAGGGCTAACGAGCAGTACTTC
CDR3: CASSPSGRANEQYF
size: .
V: TRBV10-1
J: TRBJ2-7
D: TRBD2

DNA: TGTGCCAGCAGCTTTCAGGTCTCGAACACCGGGGAGCTGTTTTTT
CDR3: CASSFQVSNTGELFF
size: .
V: TRBV7-9
J: TRBJ2-2
D: .

DNA: TGCGCCAGCAGCTTGCAGGGGGCCAAAAACATTCAGTACTTC
CDR3: CASSLQGAKNIQYF
size: .
V: TRBV5-1
J: TRBJ2-4
D: .

DNA: TGTGCCAGCAGGGTAGGGAAGACTGAAGCTTTCTTT
CDR3: CASRVGKTEAFF
size: .
V: TRBV11-3
J: TRBJ1-1
D: .

DNA: TGTGCCAGCAGTGAAGAACAGGGGGTTGAGCAGTTCTTC
CDR3: CASSEEQGVEQFF
size: .
V: TRBV2
J: TRBJ2-1
D: TRBD1

DNA: TGTGCCAGCACCACTCGAGTACGAGGTGGTGTGGATACGCAGTATTTT
CDR3: CASTTRVRGGVDTQYF
size: .
V: TRBV27
J: TRBJ2-3
D: .

DNA: TGTGCCACCGACAGAACCTCCTACAATGAGCAGTTCTTC
CDR3: CATDRTSYNEQFF
size: .
V: TRBV28
J: TRBJ2-1
D: .

DNA: TGTGCCAGCAGCTTAGTTTTCGGGCAGGGCCAAGATACTGAAGCTTTCTTT
CDR3: CASSLVFGQGQDTEAFF
size: .
V: TRBV7-2
J: TRBJ1-1
D: .

DNA: TGTGCCAGCAGTTTACACGCTAGCGGGAACAATGAGCAGTTCTTC
CDR3: CASSLHASGNNEQFF
size: once
V: TRBV28
J: TRBJ2-1
D: TRBD2

DNA: TGTGCCAGCACACGAGGGCTTTCGGAAGCTTTCTTT
CDR3: CASTRGLSEAFF
size: .
V: TRBV19
J: TRBJ1-1
D: .

DNA: TGTGCCACCAGAGAAGCCCTAGGGGGGTTCTATGGCTACACCTTC
CDR3: CATREALGGFYGYTF
size: .
V: TRBV15
J: TRBJ1-2
D: .

DNA: TGTGCCAGCAGTGAAAGGGGACAGGCGAACACCGGGGAGCTGTTTTTT
CDR3: CASSERGQANTGELFF
size: .
V: TRBV6-1
J: TRBJ2-2
D: TRBD1

DNA: TGTGCCAGTAGTATTCGACGGCAGTTAGGCAACAATGAGCAGTTCTTC
CDR3: CASSIRRQLGNNEQFF
size: .
V: TRBV19
J: TRBJ2-1
D: .

DNA: TGTGCCAGCAGCTTAGGTCAGGCCCGGGGCAAGCAGTTCTTC
CDR3: CASSLGQARGKQFF
size: few
V: TRBV7-9
J: TRBJ2-1
D: .

DNA: TGCAGTGCCACGGATACTGAAGCTTTCTTT
CDR3: CSATDTEAFF
size: .
V: TRBV20-1
J: TRBJ1-1
D: .